This T cell receptor (beta chain) comes out of a study of Ad26.COV2.S vaccination and SARS-CoV-2 variants. V was pared by 3 bases and J by 5 bases, with 11 bases between. The CDR3 extends over 14 amino acids. From germline, CDR1 is MGHRA and CDR2 YSYEKL. The treatment is: some 20 received Ad26.COV2.S at low or high dose, single or two shots; roughly five received placebo; per-sample allocation not given. On day 63 after the first injection, vaccine and placebo recipients gave samples. TCRdb's copy holds only in-frame clones and misses some; the assay was immunoSEQ multiplex PCR. The profile covers a few hundred thousand clones, with 80% to 95% appearing a single time and 12% taken by the ten largest.

The sequence came from a person aged 18-60 years who received the Ad26.COV2.S COVID-19 vaccine or a placebo. The sample in question was peripheral blood, obtained in a trial of Ad26.COV2.S vaccine versus placebo. This chain uses TRBV4-1 with TRBJ2-1, with D possibly TRBD1 on 6 matching bases. In DNA form, the CDR3 reads TGCGCCAGCAGCCAGATACAGGGCAACAATGAGCAGTTCTTC. This encodes CASSQIQGNNEQFF.